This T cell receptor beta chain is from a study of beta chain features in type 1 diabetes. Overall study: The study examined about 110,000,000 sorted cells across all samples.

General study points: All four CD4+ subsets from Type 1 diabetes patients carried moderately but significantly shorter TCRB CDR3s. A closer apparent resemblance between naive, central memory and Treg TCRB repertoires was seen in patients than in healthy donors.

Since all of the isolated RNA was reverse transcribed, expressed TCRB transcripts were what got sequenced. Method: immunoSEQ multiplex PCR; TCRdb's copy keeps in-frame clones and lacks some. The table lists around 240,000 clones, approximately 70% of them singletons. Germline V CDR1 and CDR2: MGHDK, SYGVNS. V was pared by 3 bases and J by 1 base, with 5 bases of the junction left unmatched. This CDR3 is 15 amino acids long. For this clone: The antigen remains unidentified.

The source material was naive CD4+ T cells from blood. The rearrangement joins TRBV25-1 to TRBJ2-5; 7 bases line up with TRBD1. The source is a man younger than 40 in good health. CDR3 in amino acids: CASSETRDSQETQYF. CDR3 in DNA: TGTGCCAGCAGTGAGACTCGGGACAGCCAAGAGACCCAGTACTTC.